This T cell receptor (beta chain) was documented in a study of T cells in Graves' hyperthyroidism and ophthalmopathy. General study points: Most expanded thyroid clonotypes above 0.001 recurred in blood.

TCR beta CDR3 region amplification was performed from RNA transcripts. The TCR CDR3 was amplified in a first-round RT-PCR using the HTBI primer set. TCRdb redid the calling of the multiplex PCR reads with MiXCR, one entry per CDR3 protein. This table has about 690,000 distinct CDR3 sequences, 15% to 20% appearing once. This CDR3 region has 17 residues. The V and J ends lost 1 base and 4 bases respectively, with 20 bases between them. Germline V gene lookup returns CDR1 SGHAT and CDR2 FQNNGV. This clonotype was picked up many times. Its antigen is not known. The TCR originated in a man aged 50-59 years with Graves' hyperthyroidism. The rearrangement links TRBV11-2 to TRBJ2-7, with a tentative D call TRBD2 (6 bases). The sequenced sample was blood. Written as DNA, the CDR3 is TGTGCCAGCAGCTTAGTCGCCAGTCGGGACTGGGGTTACGAGCAGTACTTC. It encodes CASSLVASRDWGYEQYF.